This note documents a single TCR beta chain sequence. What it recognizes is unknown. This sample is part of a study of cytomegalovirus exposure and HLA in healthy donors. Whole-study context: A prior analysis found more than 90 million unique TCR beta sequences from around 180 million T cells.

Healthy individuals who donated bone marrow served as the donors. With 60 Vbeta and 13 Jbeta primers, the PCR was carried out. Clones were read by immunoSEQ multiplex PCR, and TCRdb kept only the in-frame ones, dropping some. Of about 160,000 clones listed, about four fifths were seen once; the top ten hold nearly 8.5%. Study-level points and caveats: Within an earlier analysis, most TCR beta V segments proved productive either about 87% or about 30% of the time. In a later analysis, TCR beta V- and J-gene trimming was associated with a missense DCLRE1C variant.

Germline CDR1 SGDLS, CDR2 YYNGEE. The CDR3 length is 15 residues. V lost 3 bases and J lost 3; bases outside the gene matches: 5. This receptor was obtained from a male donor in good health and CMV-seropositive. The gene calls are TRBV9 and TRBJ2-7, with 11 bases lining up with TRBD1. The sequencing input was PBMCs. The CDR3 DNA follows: TGTGCCAGCAGCGCAACCGGGACAGGGGGCTACGAGCAGTACTTC. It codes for CASSATGTGGYEQYF.